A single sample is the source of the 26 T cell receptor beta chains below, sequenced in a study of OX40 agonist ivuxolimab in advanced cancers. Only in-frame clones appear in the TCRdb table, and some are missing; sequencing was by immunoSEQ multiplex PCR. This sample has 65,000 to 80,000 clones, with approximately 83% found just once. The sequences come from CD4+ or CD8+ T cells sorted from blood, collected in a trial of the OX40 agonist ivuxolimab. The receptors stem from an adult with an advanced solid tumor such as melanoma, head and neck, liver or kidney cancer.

Here the CDR3 reads CASSKYGQGSYGYTF. In DNA form, the CDR3 reads TGTGCCAGCAGTAAATACGGACAGGGGAGCTATGGCTACACCTTC. This chain links TRBV6-5 with TRBJ1-2; the match to TRBD1 covers 9 bases. The V gene's germline CDR1 is MNHEY and CDR2 SVGAGI. This CDR3 contains 15 residues. Trimming cost V 5 bases and J 4 bases; bases outside gene matches: 8.

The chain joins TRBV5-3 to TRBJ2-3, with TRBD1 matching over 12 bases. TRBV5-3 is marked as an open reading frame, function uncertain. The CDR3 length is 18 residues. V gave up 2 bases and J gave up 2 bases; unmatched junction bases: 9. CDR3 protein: CARSFAGQGALDTDTQYF. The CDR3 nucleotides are TGTGCCAGAAGCTTTGCGGGACAGGGGGCTTTGGACACAGATACGCAGTATTTT.

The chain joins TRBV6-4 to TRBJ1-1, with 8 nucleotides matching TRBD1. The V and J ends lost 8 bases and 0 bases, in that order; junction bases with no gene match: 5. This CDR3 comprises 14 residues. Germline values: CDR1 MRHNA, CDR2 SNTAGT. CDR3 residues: CASARDRLNTEAFF. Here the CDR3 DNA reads TGTGCCAGCGCGAGGGACAGGCTGAACACTGAAGCTTTCTTT.

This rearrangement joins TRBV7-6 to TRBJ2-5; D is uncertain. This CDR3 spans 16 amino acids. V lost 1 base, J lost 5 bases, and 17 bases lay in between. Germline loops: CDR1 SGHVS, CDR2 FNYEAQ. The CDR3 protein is CASSLVELRNGETQYF. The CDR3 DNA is TGTGCCAGCAGCTTAGTAGAGCTCAGAAATGGGGAGACCCAGTACTTC.

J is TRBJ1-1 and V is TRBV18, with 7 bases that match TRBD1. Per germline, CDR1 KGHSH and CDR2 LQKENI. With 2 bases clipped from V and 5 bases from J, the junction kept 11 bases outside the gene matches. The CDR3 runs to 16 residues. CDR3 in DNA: TGTGCCAGCTCACCAGCTAGGGGACAGAAGAATACTGAAGCTTTCTTT. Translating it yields CASSPARGQKNTEAFF.

The CDR3 region is CASNIGVGGGGYTF. The CDR3 nucleotides read TGTGCCAGCAACATCGGAGTGGGTGGGGGCGGCTACACCTTC. The V and J genes are TRBV7-2 and TRBJ1-2, with D perhaps TRBD1 (6 bases). The CDR3 extends over 14 amino acids. Looked up from germline, CDR1 is SGHTA and CDR2 is FQGNSA. The ends were cut back, 7 bases at V and 8 bases at J, with 20 bases in the middle.

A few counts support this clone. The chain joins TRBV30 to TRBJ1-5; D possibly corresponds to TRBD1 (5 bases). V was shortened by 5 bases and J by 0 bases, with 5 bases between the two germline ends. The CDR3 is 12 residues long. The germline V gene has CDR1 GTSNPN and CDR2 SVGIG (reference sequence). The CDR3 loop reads CAWQGSNQPQHF. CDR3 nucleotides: TGTGCCTGGCAGGGTAGCAATCAGCCCCAGCATTTT.

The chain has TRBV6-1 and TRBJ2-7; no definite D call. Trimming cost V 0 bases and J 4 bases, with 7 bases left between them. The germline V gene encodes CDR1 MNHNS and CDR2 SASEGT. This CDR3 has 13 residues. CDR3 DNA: TGTGCCAGCAGTGAAGCTGTGGGATACGAGCAGTACTTC. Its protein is CASSEAVGYEQYF.

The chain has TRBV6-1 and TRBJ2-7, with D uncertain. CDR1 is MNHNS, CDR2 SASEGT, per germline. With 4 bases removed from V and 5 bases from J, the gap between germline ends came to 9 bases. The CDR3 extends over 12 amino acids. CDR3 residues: CASSAPAHEQYF. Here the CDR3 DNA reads TGTGCCAGCAGTGCCCCAGCCCACGAGCAGTACTTC.

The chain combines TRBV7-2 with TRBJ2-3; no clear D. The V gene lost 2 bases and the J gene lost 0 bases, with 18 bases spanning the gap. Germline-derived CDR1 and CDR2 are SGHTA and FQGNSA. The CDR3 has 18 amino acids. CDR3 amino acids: CASSLFSNLGGSTDTQYF. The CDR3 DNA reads TGTGCCAGCAGCTTATTCTCAAACCTAGGTGGGAGCACAGATACGCAGTATTTT.

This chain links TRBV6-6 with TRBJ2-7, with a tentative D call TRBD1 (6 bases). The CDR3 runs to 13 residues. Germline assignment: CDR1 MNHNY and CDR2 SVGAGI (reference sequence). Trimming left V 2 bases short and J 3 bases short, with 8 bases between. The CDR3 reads CASSYLGHYEQYF. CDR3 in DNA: TGTGCCAGCAGTTACCTGGGACACTACGAGCAGTACTTC.

The CDR3 DNA is TGCGCCAGCAGCCAGACTAGCGGGAGGGCCGAAATAGAGACCCAGTACTTC. Translated: CASSQTSGRAEIETQYF. The J gene is TRBJ2-5, the V gene TRBV4-1, with TRBD2 matching over 14 bases. V trimming: 3 bases; J trimming: 4 bases; junction bases outside the gene matches: 7. The CDR3 runs to 17 residues. Germline CDR1 is MGHRA and CDR2 is YSYEKL.

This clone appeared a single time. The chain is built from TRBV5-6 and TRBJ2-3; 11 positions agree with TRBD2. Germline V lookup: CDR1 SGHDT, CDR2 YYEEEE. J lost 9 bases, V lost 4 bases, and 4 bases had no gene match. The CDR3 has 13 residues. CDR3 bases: TGTGCCAGCAGCAAAATAGCGGGAGGGACGCAGTATTTT. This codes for CASSKIAGGTQYF. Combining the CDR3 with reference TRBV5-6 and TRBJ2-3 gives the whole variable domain DAGVTQSPTHLIKTRGQQVTLRCSPKSGHDTVSWYQQALGQGPQFIFQYYEEEERQRGNFPDRFSGHQFPNYSSELNVNALLLGDSALYLCASSKIAGGTQYFGPGTRLTVL.

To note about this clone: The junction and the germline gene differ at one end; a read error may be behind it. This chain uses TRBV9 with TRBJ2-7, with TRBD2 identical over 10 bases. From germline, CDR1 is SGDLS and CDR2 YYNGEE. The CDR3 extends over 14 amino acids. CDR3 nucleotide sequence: TGTGCCAGCAGCGTAGAGTCTAGCGGGAGTCCCCTTTGGTTC. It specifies CASSVESSGSPLWF.

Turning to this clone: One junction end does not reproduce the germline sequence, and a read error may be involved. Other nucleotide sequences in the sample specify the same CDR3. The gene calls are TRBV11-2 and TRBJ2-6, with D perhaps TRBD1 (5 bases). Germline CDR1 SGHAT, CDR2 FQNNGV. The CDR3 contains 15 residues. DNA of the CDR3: TGTGCCAGCAGCCCTTCCTATTCTGGGGCCAACGTCCTGACCTTC. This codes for CASSPSYSGANVLTF.

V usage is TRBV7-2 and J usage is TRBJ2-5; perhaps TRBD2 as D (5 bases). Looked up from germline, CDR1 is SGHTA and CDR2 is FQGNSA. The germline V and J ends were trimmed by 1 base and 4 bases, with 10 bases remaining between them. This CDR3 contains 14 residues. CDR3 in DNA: TGTGCCAGCAGCTTAGGAGGGAATCGAGAGACCCAGTACTTC. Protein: CASSLGGNRETQYF.

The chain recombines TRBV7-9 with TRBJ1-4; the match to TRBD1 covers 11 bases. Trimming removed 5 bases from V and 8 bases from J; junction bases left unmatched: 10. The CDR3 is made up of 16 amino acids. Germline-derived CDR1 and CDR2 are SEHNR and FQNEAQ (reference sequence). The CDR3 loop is CASSMLRDRGKEKLFF. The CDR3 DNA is TGTGCCAGCAGCATGTTAAGGGACAGGGGGAAAGAAAAACTGTTTTTT.

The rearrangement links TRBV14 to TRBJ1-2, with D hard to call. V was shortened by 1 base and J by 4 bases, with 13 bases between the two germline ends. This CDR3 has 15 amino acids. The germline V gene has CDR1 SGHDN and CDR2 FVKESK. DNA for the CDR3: TGTGCCAGCAGCCAAGTCCCAGAGCCAAGCTATGGCTACACCTTC. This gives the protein CASSQVPEPSYGYTF.

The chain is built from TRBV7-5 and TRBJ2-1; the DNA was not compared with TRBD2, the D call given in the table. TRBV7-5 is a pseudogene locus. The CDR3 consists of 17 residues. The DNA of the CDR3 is TGTGCCAGAAGCTTAGTCTCAATGGCGGGAGGGTACAATGAGCAGTTCTTC. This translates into CARSLVSMAGGYNEQFF.

This chain's CDR3 is CASSLEPFSNQPQHF. CDR3 nucleotide sequence: TGTGCCAGCAGTTTAGAGCCGTTTAGCAATCAGCCCCAGCATTTT. The rearrangement links TRBV27 to TRBJ1-5; no clear D gene. Trimming took off 2 bases at V and 0 bases at J, with 8 bases between the two ends. The CDR3 consists of 15 residues. Germline CDR1 reads MNHEY; CDR2 reads SMNVEV (reference sequence).

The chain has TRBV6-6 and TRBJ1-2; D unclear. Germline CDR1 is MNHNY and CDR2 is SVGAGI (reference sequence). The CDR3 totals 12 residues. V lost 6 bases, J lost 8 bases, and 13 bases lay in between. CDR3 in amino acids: CASRRGSEGYTF. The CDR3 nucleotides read TGTGCCAGCAGACGAGGGAGCGAGGGCTACACCTTC.

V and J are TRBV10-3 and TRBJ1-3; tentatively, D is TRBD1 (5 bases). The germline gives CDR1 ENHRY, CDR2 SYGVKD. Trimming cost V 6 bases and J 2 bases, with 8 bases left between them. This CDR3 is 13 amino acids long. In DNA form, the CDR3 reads TGTGCCATCAGCGGGGGGACTGGAAACACCATATATTTT. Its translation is CAISGGTGNTIYF.

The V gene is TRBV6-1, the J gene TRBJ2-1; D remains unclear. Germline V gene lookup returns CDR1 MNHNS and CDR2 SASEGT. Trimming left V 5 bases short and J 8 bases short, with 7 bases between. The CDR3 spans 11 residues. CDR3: CASSLGHEQFF. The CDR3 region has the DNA TGTGCCAGCAGTCTGGGCCATGAGCAGTTCTTC.

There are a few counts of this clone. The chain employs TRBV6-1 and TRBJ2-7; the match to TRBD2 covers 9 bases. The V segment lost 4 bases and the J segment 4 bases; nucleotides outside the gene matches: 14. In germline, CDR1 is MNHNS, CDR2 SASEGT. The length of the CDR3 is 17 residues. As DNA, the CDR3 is TGTGCCAGCAGTGCATATCGGTCAGGACTAGCGCTATACGAGCAGTACTTC. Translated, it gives CASSAYRSGLALYEQYF.

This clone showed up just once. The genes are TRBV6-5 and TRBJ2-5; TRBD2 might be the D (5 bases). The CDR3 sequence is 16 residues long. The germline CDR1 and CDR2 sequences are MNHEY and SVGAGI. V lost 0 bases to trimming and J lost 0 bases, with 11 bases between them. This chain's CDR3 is CASSYSSVTYQETQYF. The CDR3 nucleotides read TGTGCCAGCAGTTACTCTAGCGTAACATACCAAGAGACCCAGTACTTC.

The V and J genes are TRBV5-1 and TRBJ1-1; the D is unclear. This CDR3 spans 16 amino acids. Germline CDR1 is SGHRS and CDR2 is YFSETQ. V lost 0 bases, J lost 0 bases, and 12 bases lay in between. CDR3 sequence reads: CASSLGSSILNTEAFF. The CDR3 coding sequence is TGCGCCAGCAGCTTGGGGAGTTCCATACTGAACACTGAAGCTTTCTTT.